The 4 T cell receptor beta chains below were found in one sample sequenced in a study of control samples from healthy donors and cancer patients. Measured with immunoSEQ multiplex PCR; TCRdb has only the in-frame clones, and not every one. The sample gives approximately 100,000 clones, approximately 86% of which show up once; 21% is in the top ten. The sequenced material came from blood. These receptors all come from a man in his thirties or forties in good health.

V gene TRBV20-1 combines with J gene TRBJ2-3, with D tentatively TRBD1 or TRBD2 (5 bases each). Germline loops: CDR1 DFQATT, CDR2 SNEGSKA (reference sequence). V lost 3 bases, J lost 2 bases, and 12 bases lay in between. The CDR3 spans 14 residues. CDR3 DNA: TGCAGTGCTAGTGATCCCGGGACCACAGATACGCAGTATTTT. Protein: CSASDPGTTDTQYF.

The chain uses TRBV6-1 and TRBJ1-2, with D possibly being TRBD1 (6 bases). The CDR3 is made up of 15 amino acids. V lost 1 base, J lost 4 bases, and 13 bases lay in between. Germline CDR1 reads MNHNS; CDR2 reads SASEGT. As DNA, the CDR3 is TGTGCCAGCAGTGAAGGACAGGCTCGAGTCTATGGCTACACCTTC. Translated: CASSEGQARVYGYTF.

CDR3 region: CASSSPQGGSPLHF. Written as DNA, the CDR3 is TGTGCCAGCAGTTCCCCACAGGGGGGGTCACCCCTCCACTTT. V gene TRBV28 combines with J gene TRBJ1-6; TRBD1 aligns across 8 bases. The V gene's germline CDR1 is MDHEN and CDR2 SYDVKM. The CDR3 is made up of 14 amino acids. V dropped 4 bases and J dropped 10; count of bases not matched to a gene: 6.

DNA of the CDR3: TGTGCCAGCGGACGATCGCGGGGGGCCCAAGAGACCCAGTACTTC. It yields the protein CASGRSRGAQETQYF. The V gene is TRBV2, the J gene TRBJ2-5, with 8 bases lining up with TRBD2. The CDR3 runs to 15 residues. CDR1 and CDR2 (germline): SNHLY, FYNNEI. The V and J ends lost 8 bases and 1 base, in that order; junction bases with no gene match: 9.